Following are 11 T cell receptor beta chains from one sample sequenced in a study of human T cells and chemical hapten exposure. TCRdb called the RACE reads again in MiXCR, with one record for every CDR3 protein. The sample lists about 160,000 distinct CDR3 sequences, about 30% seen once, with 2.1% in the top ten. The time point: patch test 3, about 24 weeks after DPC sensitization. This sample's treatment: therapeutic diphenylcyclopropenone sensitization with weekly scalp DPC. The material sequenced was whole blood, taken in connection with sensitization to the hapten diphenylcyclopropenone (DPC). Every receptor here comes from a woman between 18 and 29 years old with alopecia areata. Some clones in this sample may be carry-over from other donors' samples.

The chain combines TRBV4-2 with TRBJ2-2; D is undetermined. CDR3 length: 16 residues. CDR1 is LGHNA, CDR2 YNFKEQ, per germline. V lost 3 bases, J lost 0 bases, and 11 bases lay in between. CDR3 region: CASSHHDAPNTGELFF. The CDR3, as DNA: TGTGCCAGCAGCCATCATGACGCCCCGAACACCGGGGAGCTGTTTTTT.

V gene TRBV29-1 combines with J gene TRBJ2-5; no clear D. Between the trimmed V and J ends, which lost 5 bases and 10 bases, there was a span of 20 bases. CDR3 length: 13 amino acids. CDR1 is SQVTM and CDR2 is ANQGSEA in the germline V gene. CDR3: CSVPIDSGSVQYF. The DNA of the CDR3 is TGCAGCGTTCCTATTGATTCAGGTTCCGTCCAGTACTTC. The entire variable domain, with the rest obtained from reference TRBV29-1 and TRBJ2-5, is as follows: SAVISQKPSRDICQRGTSLTIQCQVDSQVTMMFWYRQQPGQSLTLIATANQGSEATYESGFVIDKFPISRPNLTFSTLTVSNMSPEDSSIYLCSVPIDSGSVQYFGPGTRLLVL.

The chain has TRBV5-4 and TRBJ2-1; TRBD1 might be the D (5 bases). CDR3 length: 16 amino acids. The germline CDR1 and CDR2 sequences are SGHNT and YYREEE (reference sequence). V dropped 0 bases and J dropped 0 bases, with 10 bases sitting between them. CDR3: CASSLARGSSYNEQFF. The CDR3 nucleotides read TGTGCCAGCAGCTTGGCTAGGGGATCCTCCTACAATGAGCAGTTCTTC.

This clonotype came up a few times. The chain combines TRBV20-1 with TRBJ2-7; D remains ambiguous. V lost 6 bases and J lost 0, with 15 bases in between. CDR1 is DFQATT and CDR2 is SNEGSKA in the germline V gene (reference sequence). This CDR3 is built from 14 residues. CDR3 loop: CSANRRSSSYEQYF. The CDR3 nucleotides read TGCAGTGCAAATCGACGGTCGAGCTCCTACGAGCAGTACTTC.

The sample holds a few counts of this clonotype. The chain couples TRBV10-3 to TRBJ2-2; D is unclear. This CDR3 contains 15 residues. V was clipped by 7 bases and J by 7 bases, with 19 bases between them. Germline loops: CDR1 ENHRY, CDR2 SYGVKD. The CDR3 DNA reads TGTGCCATCAAGGGCGGATCGAGAATTAACGGGGAGCTGTTTTTT. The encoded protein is CAIKGGSRINGELFF.

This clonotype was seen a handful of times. CDR3 sequence reads: CASSSLNEQFF. The DNA for the CDR3 is TGTGCCAGCAGCTCGCTCAATGAGCAGTTCTTC. The chain combines TRBV11-2 with TRBJ2-1, with D hard to call. Germline CDR1 SGHAT, CDR2 FQNNGV. The CDR3 has 11 residues. V lost 4 bases and J lost 6, with 4 bases in between. Based on the CDR3 plus reference TRBV11-2 and TRBJ2-1, the full variable domain is EAGVAQSPRYKIIEKRQSVAFWCNPISGHATLYWYQQILGQGPKLLIQFQNNGVVDDSQLPKDRFSAERLKGVDSTLKIQPAKLEDSAVYLCASSSLNEQFFGPGTRLTVL.

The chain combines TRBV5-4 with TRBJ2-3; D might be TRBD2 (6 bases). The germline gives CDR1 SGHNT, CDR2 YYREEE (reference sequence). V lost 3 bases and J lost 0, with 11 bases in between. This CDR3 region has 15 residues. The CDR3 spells CASSSASASTDTQYF. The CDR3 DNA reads TGTGCCAGCAGCTCAGCTAGCGCGAGCACAGATACGCAGTATTTT.

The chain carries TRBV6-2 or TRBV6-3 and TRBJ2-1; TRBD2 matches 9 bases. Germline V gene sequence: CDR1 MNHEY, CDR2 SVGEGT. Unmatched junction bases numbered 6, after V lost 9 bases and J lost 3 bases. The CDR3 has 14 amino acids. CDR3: CASKTSGLYNEQFF. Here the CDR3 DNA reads TGTGCCAGTAAGACTAGCGGCCTCTACAATGAGCAGTTCTTC.

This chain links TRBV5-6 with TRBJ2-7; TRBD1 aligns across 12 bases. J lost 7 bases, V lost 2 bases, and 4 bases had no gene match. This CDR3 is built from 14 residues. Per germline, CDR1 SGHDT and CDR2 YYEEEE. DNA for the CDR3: TGTGCCAGCAGCTTCTGGGACAGGGGGCAGGAGCAGTACTTC. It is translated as CASSFWDRGQEQYF.

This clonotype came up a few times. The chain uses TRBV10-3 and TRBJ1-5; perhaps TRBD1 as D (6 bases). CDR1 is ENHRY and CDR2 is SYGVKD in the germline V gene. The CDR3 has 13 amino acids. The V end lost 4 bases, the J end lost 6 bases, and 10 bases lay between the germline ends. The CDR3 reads CAISGGAAQPQHF. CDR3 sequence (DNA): TGTGCCATCAGTGGGGGGGCTGCTCAGCCCCAGCATTTT.

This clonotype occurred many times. The chain's CDR3 is CASSRNRGGQPQHF. In DNA, the CDR3 is TGTGCCAGCAGCAGGAACCGCGGGGGTCAGCCCCAGCATTTT. This sequence joins TRBV27 and TRBJ1-5; D is possibly TRBD1 (5 bases). Trimming took off 6 bases at V and 6 bases at J, with 15 bases between the two ends. CDR1 and CDR2 (germline): MNHEY, SMNVEV (reference sequence). The CDR3 extends over 14 amino acids.